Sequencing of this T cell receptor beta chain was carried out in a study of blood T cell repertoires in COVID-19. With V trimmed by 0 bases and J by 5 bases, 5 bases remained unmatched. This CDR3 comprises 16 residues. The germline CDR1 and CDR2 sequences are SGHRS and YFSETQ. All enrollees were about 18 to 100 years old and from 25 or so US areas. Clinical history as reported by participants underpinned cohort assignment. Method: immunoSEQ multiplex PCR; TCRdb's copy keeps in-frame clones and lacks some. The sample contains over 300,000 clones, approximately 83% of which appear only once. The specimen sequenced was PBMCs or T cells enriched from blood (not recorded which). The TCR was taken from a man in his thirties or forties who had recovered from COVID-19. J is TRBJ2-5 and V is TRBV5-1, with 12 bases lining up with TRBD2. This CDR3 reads CASSLDLAGGGETQYF. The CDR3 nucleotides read TGCGCCAGCAGCTTGGACCTAGCGGGGGGGGGCGAGACCCAGTACTTC. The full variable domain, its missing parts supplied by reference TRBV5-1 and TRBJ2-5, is KAGVTQTPRYLIKTRGQQVTLSCSPISGHRSVSWYQQTPGQGLQFLFEYFSETQRNKGNFPGRFSGRQFSNSRSEMNVSTLELGDSALYLCASSLDLAGGGETQYFGPGTRLLVL.